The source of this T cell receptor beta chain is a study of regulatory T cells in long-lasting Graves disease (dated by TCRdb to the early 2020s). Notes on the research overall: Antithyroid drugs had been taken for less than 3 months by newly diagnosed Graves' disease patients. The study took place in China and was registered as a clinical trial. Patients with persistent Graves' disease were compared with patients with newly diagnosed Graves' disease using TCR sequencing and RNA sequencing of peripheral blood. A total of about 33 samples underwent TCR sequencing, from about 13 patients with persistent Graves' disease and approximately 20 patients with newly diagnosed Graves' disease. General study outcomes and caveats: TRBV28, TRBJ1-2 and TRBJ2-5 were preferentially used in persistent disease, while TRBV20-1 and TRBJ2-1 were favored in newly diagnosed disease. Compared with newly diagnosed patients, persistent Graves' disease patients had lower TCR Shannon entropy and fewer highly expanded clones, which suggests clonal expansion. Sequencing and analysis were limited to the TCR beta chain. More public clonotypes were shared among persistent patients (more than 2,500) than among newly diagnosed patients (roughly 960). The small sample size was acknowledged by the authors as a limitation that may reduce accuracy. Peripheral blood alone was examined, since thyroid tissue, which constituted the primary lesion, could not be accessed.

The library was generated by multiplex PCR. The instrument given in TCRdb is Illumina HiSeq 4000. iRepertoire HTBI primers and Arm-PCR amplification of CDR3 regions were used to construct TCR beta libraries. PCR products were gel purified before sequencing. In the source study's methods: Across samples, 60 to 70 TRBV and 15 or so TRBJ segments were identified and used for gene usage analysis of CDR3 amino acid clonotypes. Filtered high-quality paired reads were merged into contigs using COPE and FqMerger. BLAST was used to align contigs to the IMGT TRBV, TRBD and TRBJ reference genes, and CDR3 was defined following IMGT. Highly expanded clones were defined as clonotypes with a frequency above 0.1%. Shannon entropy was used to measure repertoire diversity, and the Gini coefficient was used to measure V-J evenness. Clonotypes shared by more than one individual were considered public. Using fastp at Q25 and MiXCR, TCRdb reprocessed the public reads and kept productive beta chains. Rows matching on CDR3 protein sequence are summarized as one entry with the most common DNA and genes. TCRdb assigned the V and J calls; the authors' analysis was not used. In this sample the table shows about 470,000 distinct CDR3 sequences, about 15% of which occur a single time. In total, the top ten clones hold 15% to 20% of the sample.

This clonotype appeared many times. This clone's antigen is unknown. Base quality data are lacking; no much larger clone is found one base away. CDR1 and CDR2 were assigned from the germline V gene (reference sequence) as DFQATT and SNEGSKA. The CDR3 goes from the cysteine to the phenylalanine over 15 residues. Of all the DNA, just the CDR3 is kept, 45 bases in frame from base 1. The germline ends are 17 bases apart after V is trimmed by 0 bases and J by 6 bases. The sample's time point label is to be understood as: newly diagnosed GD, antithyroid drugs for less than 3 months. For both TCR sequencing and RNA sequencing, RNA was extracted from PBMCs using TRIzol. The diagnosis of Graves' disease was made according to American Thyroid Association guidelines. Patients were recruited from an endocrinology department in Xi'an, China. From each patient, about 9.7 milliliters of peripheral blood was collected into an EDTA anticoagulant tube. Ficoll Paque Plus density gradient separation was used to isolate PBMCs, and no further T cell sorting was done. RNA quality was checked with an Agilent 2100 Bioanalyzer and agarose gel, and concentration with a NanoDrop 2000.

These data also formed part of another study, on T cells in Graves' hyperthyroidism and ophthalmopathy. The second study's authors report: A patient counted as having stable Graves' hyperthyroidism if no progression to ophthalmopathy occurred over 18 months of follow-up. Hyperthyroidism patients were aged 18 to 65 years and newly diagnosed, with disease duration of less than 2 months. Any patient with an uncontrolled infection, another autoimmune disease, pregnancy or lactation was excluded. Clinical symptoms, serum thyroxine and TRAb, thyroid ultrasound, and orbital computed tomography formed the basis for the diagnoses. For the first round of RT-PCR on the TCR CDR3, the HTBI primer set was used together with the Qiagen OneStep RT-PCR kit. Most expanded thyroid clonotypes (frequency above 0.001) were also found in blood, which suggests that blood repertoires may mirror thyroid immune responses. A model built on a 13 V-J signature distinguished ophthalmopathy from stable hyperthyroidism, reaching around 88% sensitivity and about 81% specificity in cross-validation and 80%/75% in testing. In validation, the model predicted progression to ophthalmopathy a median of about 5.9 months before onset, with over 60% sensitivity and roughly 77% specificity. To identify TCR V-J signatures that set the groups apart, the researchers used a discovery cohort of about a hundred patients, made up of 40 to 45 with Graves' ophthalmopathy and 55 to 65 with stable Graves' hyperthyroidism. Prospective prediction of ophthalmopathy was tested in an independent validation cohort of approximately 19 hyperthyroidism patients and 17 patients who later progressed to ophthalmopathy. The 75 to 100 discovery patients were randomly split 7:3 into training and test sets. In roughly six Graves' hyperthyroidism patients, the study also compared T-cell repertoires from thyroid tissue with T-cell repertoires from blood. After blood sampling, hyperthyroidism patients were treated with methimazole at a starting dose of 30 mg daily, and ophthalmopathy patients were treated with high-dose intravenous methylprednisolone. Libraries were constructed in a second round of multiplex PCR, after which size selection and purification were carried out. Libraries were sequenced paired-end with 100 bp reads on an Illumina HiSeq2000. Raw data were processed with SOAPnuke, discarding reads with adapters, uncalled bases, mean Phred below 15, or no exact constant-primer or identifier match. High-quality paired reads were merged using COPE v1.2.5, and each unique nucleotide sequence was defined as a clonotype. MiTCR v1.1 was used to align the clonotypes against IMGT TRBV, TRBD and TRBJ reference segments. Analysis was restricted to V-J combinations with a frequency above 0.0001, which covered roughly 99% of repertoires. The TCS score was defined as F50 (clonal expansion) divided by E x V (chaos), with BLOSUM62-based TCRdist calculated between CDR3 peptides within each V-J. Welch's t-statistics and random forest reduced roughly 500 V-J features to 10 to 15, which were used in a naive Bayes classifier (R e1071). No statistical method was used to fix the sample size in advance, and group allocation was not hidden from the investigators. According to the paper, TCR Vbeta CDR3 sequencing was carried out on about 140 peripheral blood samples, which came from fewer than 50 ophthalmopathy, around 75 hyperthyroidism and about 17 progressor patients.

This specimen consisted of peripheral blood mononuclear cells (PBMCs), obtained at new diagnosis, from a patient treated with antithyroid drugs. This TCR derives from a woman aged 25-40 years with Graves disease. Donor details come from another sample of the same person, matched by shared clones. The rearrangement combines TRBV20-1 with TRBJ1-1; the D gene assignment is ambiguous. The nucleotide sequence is TGCAGTGCTAGAGATTGGCCCCTTCGGCGGGCTGAAGCTTTCTTT. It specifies CSARDWPLRRAEAFF.